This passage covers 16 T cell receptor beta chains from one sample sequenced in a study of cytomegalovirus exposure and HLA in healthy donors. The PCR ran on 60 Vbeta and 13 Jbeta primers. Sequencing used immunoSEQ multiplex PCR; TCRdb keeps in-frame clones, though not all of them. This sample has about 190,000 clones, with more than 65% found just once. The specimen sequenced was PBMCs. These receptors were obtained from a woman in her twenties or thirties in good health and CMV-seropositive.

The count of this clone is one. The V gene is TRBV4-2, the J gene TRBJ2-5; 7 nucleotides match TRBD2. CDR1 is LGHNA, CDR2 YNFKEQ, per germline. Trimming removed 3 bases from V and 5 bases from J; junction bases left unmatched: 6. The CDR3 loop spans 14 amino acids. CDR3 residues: CASSHAGGGETQYF. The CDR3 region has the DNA TGTGCCAGCAGCCATGCTGGGGGAGGGGAGACCCAGTACTTC.

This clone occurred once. This chain's CDR3 is CASSQARQSFEQYF. CDR3 coding DNA: TGCGCCAGCAGCCAAGCGCGACAATCATTCGAGCAGTACTTC. The chain has TRBV4-1 and TRBJ2-7, with D unclear. The V and J ends lost 1 base and 6 bases respectively, with 13 bases between them. The CDR3 loop spans 14 amino acids. Germline loops: CDR1 MGHRA, CDR2 YSYEKL.

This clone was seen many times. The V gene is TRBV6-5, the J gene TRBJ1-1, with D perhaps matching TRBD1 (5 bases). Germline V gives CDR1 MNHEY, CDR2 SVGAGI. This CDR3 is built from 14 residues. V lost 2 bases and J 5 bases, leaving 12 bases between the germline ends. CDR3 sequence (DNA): TGTGCCAGCAGTTACGTGGGGGGGGGAACTGAAGCTTTCTTT. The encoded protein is CASSYVGGGTEAFF.

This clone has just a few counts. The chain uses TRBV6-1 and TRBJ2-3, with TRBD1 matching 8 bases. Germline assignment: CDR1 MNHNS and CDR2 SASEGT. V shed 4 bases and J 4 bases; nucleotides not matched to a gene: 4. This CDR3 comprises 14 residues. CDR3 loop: CASSVRTGPDTQYF. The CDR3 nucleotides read TGTGCCAGCAGTGTTCGGACAGGGCCAGATACGCAGTATTTT.

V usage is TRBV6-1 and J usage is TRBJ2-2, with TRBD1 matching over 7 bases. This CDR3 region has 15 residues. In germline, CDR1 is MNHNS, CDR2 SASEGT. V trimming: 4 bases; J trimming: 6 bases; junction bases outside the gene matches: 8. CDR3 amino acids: CASSARQGKAGELFF. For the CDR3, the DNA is TGTGCCAGCAGTGCCCGACAGGGAAAGGCCGGGGAGCTGTTTTTT.

The CDR3 spells CSARGASTYEQYF. CDR3 DNA sequence: TGCAGCGCCAGGGGAGCGTCGACCTACGAGCAGTACTTC. This chain connects TRBV29-1 to TRBJ2-7, with TRBD1 as a possible D gene (6 bases). Trimming removed 7 bases from V and 2 bases from J, with 15 bases in between. This CDR3 comprises 13 residues. Germline loops: CDR1 SQVTM, CDR2 ANQGSEA.

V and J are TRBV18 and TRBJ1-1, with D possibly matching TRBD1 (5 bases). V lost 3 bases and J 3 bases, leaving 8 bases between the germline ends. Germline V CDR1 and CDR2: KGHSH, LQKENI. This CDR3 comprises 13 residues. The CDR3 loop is CASSPGPYTEAFF. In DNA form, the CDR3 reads TGTGCCAGCTCACCGGGGCCCTACACTGAAGCTTTCTTT.

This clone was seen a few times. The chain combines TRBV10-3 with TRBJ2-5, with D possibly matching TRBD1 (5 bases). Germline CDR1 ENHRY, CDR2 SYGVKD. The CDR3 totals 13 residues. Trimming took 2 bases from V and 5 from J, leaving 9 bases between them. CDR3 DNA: TGTGCCATCAGTGAGCAGGGTGCGGAGACCCAGTACTTC. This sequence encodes CAISEQGAETQYF.

CDR3 protein: CASSLRSGTARTSYEQYF. CDR3 DNA: TGCGCCAGCAGCTTGAGGTCCGGGACTGCGAGAACCTCCTACGAGCAGTACTTC. The chain employs TRBV5-1 and TRBJ2-5, with D possibly matching TRBD2 (6 bases). The tail of the sequence fits TRBJ2-7 better, so the J call may be wrong. This CDR3 has 18 residues. Germline CDR1 reads SGHRS; CDR2 reads YFSETQ.

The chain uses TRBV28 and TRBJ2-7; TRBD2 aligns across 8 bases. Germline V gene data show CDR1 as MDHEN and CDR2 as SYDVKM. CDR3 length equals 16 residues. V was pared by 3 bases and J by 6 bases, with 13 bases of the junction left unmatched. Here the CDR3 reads CASSLGSGSYATEQYF. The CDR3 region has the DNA TGTGCCAGCAGTTTGGGAAGCGGGAGCTATGCGACCGAGCAGTACTTC. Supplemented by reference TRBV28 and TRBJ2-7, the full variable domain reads DVKVTQSSRYLVKRTGEKVFLECVQDMDHENMFWYRQDPGLGLRLIYFSYDVKMKEKGDIPEGYSVSREKKERFSLILESASTNQTSMYLCASSLGSGSYATEQYFGPGTRLTVT.

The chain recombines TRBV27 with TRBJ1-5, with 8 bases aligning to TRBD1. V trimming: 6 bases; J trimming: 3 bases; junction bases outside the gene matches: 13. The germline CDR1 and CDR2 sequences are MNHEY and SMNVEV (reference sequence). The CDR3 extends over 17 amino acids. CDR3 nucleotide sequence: TGTGCCAGCAGAGGACAGGGCTTAACTGGGTCCAATCAGCCCCAGCATTTT. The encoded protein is CASRGQGLTGSNQPQHF.

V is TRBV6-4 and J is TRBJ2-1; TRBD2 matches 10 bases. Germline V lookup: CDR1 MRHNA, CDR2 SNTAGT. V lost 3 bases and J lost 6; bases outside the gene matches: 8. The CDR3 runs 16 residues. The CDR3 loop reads CASSDSLAGEGNEQFF. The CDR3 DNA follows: TGTGCCAGCAGTGATTCGCTAGCGGGAGAAGGCAATGAGCAGTTCTTC.

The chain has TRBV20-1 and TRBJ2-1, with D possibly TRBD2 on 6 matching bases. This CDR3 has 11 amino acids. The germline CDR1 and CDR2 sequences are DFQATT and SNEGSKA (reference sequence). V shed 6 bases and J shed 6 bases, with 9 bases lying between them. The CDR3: CSAPGVNEQFF. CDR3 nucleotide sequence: TGCAGTGCCCCGGGGGTCAATGAGCAGTTCTTC.

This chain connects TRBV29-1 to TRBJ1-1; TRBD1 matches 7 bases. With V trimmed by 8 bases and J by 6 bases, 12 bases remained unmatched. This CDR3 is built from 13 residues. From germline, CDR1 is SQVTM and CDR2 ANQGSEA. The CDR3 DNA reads TGCAGCTCTTCAGGCCAAGGGGGCCCTGAAGCTTTCTTT. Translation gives CSSSGQGGPEAFF.

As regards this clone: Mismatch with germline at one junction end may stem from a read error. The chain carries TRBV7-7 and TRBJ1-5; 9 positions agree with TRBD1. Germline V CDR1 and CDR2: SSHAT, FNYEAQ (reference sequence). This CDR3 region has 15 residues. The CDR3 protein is CASSPQGAGNQPQHF. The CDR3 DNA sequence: TGTGCTAGCAGTCCACAGGGGGCCGGCAATCAGCCCCAGCATTTT.

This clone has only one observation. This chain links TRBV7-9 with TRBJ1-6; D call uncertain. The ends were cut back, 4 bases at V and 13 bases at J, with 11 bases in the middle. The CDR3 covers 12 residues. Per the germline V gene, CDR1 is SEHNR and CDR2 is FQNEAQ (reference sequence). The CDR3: CASSSPLSPLHF. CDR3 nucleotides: TGTGCCAGCAGCTCTCCTCTAAGTCCCCTCCACTTT.